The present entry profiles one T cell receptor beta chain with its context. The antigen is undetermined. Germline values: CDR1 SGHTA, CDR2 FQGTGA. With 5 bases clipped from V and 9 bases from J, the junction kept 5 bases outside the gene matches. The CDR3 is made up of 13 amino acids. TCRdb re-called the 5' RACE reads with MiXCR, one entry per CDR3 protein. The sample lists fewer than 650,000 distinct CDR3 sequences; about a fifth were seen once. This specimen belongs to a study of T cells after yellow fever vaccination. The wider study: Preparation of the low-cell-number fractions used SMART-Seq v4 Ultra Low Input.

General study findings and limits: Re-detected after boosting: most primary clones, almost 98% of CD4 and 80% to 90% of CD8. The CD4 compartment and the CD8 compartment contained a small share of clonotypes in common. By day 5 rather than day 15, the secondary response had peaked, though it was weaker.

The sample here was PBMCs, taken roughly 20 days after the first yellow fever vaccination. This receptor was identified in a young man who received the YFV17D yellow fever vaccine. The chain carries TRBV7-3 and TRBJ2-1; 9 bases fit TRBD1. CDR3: CASSAGTGSEQFF. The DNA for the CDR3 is TGTGCCAGCAGCGCCGGGACAGGGAGTGAGCAGTTCTTC.